The 12 T cell receptor beta chains listed next were all sequenced from one sample in a study of T-cell memory formation after mild COVID-19 (dated by TCRdb to about 2021). The library was generated by 5' RACE. The instrument was an Illumina NovaSeq 6000. TCRdb's own reprocessing of the public reads used fastp at Q25 and MiXCR and kept productive beta chains. A single entry per CDR3 protein holds the most common genes and DNA from its merged rows. This sample lists fewer than 450,000 distinct CDR3 sequences; 20% to 30% were detected once. The biggest ten clones account for around 8.7% of the sample. Sequenced input: PBMCs or a T cell subset sorted from them (not recorded which). The receptors come from an adult woman who had mild COVID-19 (a few samples of this study predate the infection). The sample titles of this study are shuffled in the database, so cell type and time point are left out; the donor was told from shared clones.

This rearrangement joins TRBV2 to TRBJ2-7; 8 positions match TRBD1. V dropped 4 bases and J dropped 3; count of bases not matched to a gene: 5. This CDR3 has 14 amino acids. Germline V CDR1 and CDR2: SNHLY, FYNNEI. For the CDR3, the DNA is TGTGCCAGCAGTGCACGGACAGGGTTCTACGAGCAGTACTTC. The encoded protein is CASSARTGFYEQYF.

This clonotype appeared a few times. The rearrangement links TRBV12-3 or TRBV12-4 to TRBJ1-1; D gene uncertain. The V gene lost 1 base and the J gene lost 5 bases, with 8 bases spanning the gap. This CDR3 region has 13 residues. The chain's CDR3 is CASSLERWTEAFF. Here the CDR3 DNA reads TGTGCCAGCAGTTTAGAGAGGTGGACTGAAGCTTTCTTT.

The chain recombines TRBV29-1 with TRBJ1-2; 8 bases align to TRBD1. The CDR3 has 13 residues. The V gene end was trimmed by 6 bases and the J gene end by 7 bases; junction bases not matched to a gene: 10. From germline, CDR1 is SQVTM and CDR2 ANQGSEA. CDR3 loop: CSVTGTGQGGYTF. CDR3 in DNA: TGCAGCGTCACGGGGACTGGACAGGGTGGCTACACCTTC.

V and J are TRBV11-2 and TRBJ2-7; D is unclear. The germline V gene encodes CDR1 SGHAT and CDR2 FQNNGV. The length of the CDR3 is 11 residues. Trimming removed 2 bases from V and 7 bases from J, with 6 bases in between. In nucleotides, the CDR3 is TGTGCCAGCAGCTTAACCTCAGAGCAGTACTTC. It yields the protein CASSLTSEQYF.

The chain combines TRBV7-8 with TRBJ1-3; the D is unclear. The V gene's germline CDR1 is SGHVS and CDR2 FQNEAQ. V lost 1 base and J 1 base, leaving 8 bases between the germline ends. This CDR3 spans 15 amino acids. The CDR3: CASSLDGQSGNTIYF. The CDR3 DNA follows: TGTGCCAGCAGCTTAGACGGGCAGTCTGGAAACACCATATATTTT.

The table lists this clonotype with a few counts. This chain uses TRBV4-3 with TRBJ1-2; TRBD1 matches 8 bases. The CDR3 sequence is 17 residues long. V lost 3 bases to trimming and J lost 5 bases; unmatched junction nucleotides: 14. Germline V gene sequence: CDR1 LGHNA, CDR2 YSLEER. DNA for the CDR3: TGCGCCAGCAGCCAGGGATTCCAAGGACAGGGCGTGTATGGCTACACCTTC. Translation gives CASSQGFQGQGVYGYTF.

This chain connects TRBV4-1 to TRBJ2-5; TRBD1 is a possible D gene (6 bases). This CDR3 comprises 16 residues. The germline V gene has CDR1 MGHRA and CDR2 YSYEKL. Trimming shortened V by 0 bases and J by 5 bases, and 16 bases separated the two germline ends. The CDR3 nucleotides are TGCGCCAGCAGCCAAGAGGGGACACCGGGGATGGAGACCCAGTACTTC. Translation: CASSQEGTPGMETQYF.

The chain uses TRBV11-2 and TRBJ2-5; TRBD2 matches 8 bases. V gave up 5 bases and J gave up 2 bases; unmatched junction bases: 7. The CDR3 has 15 amino acids. The germline V gene encodes CDR1 SGHAT and CDR2 FQNNGV. CDR3 amino acids: CASSLSGGLQETQYF. DNA of the CDR3: TGTGCCAGCAGCCTGAGCGGGGGCCTGCAAGAGACCCAGTACTTC.

This clonotype was counted only a few times. The chain carries TRBV29-1 and TRBJ1-4; 7 nucleotides align to TRBD1. The CDR3 has 12 residues. V shed 6 bases, J shed 9 bases, and the junction held 7 bases outside the gene matches. Germline V gene lookup returns CDR1 SQVTM and CDR2 ANQGSEA. Written as DNA, the CDR3 is TGCAGCGTAGAGACAGGGCCGAAAAAACTGTTTTTT. It specifies CSVETGPKKLFF.

Many counts were recorded for this clonotype. This chain joins TRBV7-2 and TRBJ2-5; 8 bases match TRBD1. CDR3 length: 15 residues. Germline V gives CDR1 SGHTA, CDR2 FQGNSA. Losses at the gene ends were 3 bases for V and 1 base for J; bases not matched to a gene: 4. Written as DNA, the CDR3 is TGTGCCAGCAGCTTTTACGACAGGGGCCAAGAGACCCAGTACTTC. It is translated as CASSFYDRGQETQYF.

The chain links TRBV7-9 to TRBJ2-5; 9 bases map to TRBD2. The CDR3 has 16 residues. V lost 3 bases to trimming and J lost 5 bases; unmatched junction nucleotides: 10. CDR1 is SEHNR, CDR2 FQNEAQ, per germline (reference sequence). CDR3 residues: CASSLSPTSGSETQYF. As DNA, the CDR3 is TGTGCCAGCAGCTTGTCCCCGACTAGCGGCTCCGAGACCCAGTACTTC.

The CDR3, as DNA: TGTGCCAGCAGCCAAGGGACAGGCGGTATTCAGCCCCAGCATTTT. The encoded protein is CASSQGTGGIQPQHF. The chain joins TRBV3-1 to TRBJ1-5; 7 nucleotides align to TRBD1. The trim removed 1 base at V and 6 bases at J, leaving 6 bases unmatched. The CDR3 length is 15 residues. In germline, CDR1 is LGHDT, CDR2 YNNKEL (reference sequence).